This T cell receptor (beta chain) is from a study of persistence of HIV-infected CD4 T cells. As for the study in general: Blood samples, up to about 180 mL, came from multiple time points, except a couple of leukapheresis donors sampled once. Antigen stimulation activated a lower proportion of cells, more of them memory, than anti-CD3/anti-CD28 stimulation. Findings and caveats of the study: Bulk TCR data could not be restricted to HIV-1-infected CMV-responding cells. Antigen-responding cells were enriched for degenerate expanded CDR3beta sequences.

This nonspecific control used anti-CD3/anti-CD28 bead stimulation of CD4+ T cells. Sorting of responding CD4+ T cells relied on upregulated CD40 ligand together with CD69. Trimming shortened V by 2 bases and J by 2 bases, and 10 bases separated the two germline ends. The CDR3 has 14 amino acids. In germline, CDR1 is SGHRS, CDR2 YFSETQ. With respect to this clone: The target antigen is unknown.

This was the immunoSEQ version 4 assay in survey mode. Assay: immunoSEQ multiplex PCR; the TCRdb copy retains only in-frame clones and omits some. The sample holds under 50,000 clones, around 89% seen once. This chain joins TRBV5-1 and TRBJ1-1; no firm D call. Sequences were derived from CD4+ T cells sorted from PBMCs after approximately 18-hour stimulation, sampled from a patient who received antiretroviral therapy. The sequence was obtained from an adult woman with HIV who was CMV-seropositive. This CDR3 is CASSFEAGNTEAFF. DNA of the CDR3: TGCGCCAGCAGCTTCGAGGCGGGTAACACTGAAGCTTTCTTT.